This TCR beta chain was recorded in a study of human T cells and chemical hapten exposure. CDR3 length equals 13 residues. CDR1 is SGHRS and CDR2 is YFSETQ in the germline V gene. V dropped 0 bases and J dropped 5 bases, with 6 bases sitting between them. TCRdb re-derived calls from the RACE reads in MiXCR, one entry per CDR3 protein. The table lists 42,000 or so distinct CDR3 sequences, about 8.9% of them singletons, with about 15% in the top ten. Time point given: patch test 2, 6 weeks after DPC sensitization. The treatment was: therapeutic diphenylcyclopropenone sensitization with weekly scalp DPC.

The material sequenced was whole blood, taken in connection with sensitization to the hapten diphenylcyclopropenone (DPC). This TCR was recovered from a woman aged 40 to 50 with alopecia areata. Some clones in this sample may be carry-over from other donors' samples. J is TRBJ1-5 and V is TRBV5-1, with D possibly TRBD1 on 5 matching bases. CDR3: CASSLEGYQPQHF. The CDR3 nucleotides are TGCGCCAGCAGCTTGGAGGGGTATCAGCCCCAGCATTTT.